This T cell receptor beta chain was captured by sequencing in a study of T cells after yellow fever vaccination. Study in general: The SMART-Seq v4 Ultra Low Input method served to prepare the low-cell-number fractions.

From the 5' RACE reads, TCRdb called clonotypes with MiXCR, one entry per CDR3 protein. The sample lists about 630,000 distinct CDR3 sequences, roughly 12% occurring once. Germline V gene sequence: CDR1 KGHSH, CDR2 LQKENI. The CDR3 totals 15 residues. Trimming cost V 5 bases and J 5 bases; bases outside gene matches: 7. This clonotype was picked up a small number of times. The gene calls are TRBV18 and TRBJ1-5; 9 positions match TRBD1. This clonotype was sampled from a man aged 25 to 45 who received the YFV17D yellow fever vaccine. Sequenced here: PBMCs, sampled on the day of the yellow fever booster vaccination. As DNA, the CDR3 is TGTGCCAGCTCAAGACAGGGGGTGAGGGATCAGCCCCAGCATTTT. Translating it yields CASSRQGVRDQPQHF.